The 13 T cell receptor beta chains below all came from one sample that was sequenced in a study of blood T cell repertoires in COVID-19. Profiling relied on immunoSEQ multiplex PCR, and the TCRdb table lists in-frame clones only, not all of them. The sample carries tens of thousands of clones, almost 85% recorded once. Source material: peripheral blood. Receptor source: a woman older than 75 with acute or convalescent COVID-19.

The CDR3 is CASRIGQGMNTEAFF. The CDR3, as DNA: TGTGCCAGTAGGATCGGACAGGGGATGAACACTGAAGCTTTCTTT. The chain uses TRBV19 and TRBJ1-1; 9 bases are shared with TRBD1. The CDR3 length is 15 residues. CDR1 is LNHDA, CDR2 SQIVND, per germline (reference sequence). J gave up 0 bases and V 6 bases, and 5 bases lay outside the gene matches.

The chain recombines TRBV6-5 with TRBJ2-3, with 8 bases matching TRBD2. The junction had 3 bases not matched to a gene; V was cut back by 3 bases and J by 1 base. The CDR3 contains 15 residues. Germline CDR1 MNHEY, CDR2 SVGAGI. The DNA for the CDR3 is TGTGCCAGCAGTTATATACTAGCGGGCACAGATACGCAGTATTTT. It translates to CASSYILAGTDTQYF.

Only a few counts were recorded for this clone. The genes are TRBV28 and TRBJ2-7; TRBD1 matches at 8 bases. This CDR3 comprises 15 residues. The germline V gene encodes CDR1 MDHEN and CDR2 SYDVKM. V was pared by 5 bases and J by 5 bases, with 11 bases of the junction left unmatched. This CDR3 reads CASSDPRTGRDEQYF. Here the CDR3 DNA reads TGTGCCAGCAGTGACCCGAGGACAGGGAGAGACGAGCAGTACTTC.

This rearrangement joins TRBV28 to TRBJ2-7; a possible D gene is TRBD1 (7 bases). This CDR3 is built from 12 residues. Germline assignment: CDR1 MDHEN and CDR2 SYDVKM. V dropped 7 bases and J dropped 5 bases, with 12 bases sitting between them. The CDR3 loop is CASTSGGHEQYF. The CDR3 bases are TGTGCCAGCACCTCAGGGGGGCACGAGCAGTACTTC.

V and J are TRBV5-8 and TRBJ2-5; 10 bases fit TRBD1. This CDR3 contains 15 residues. CDR1 is SGHTS and CDR2 is YDEGEE in the germline V gene. The V segment lost 5 bases and the J segment 3 bases; nucleotides outside the gene matches: 7. For the CDR3, the DNA is TGTGCCAGCAGATTGACAGGGGGCTTGGAAGAGACCCAGTACTTC. Amino acid sequence: CASRLTGGLEETQYF.

The V and J genes are TRBV7-8 and TRBJ2-7; TRBD1 might be the D (6 bases). The CDR3 is 14 residues long. Germline loops: CDR1 SGHVS, CDR2 FQNEAQ. V dropped 5 bases and J dropped 6 bases, with 17 bases sitting between them. The DNA of the CDR3 is TGTGCCAGCAGCCTGGGACACAGCAGACGCGAGCAGTACTTC. Translating it yields CASSLGHSRREQYF.

The CDR3 DNA follows: TGTGCCAGCAGTGAACAGTTATCCAATCAGCCCCAGCATTTT. Amino acid sequence: CASSEQLSNQPQHF. The chain is built from TRBV2 and TRBJ1-5; D unresolved. The germline gives CDR1 SNHLY, CDR2 FYNNEI. There are 14 residues in the CDR3. Trimming took 2 bases from V and 3 from J, leaving 8 bases between them.

The CDR3 DNA reads TGTGCCAGCAGCCGTGGCCTACAGGGGGCCGGAGATAATTCACCCCTCCACTTT. Translation gives CASSRGLQGAGDNSPLHF. The V gene is TRBV27, the J gene TRBJ1-6, with TRBD1 matching over 9 bases. The CDR3 totals 18 residues. Germline V CDR1 and CDR2: MNHEY, SMNVEV (reference sequence). The J segment lost 5 bases and the V segment lost 6 bases, leaving 14 bases of the junction unmatched.

The rearrangement links TRBV5-6 to TRBJ1-4; unclear D gene. From germline, CDR1 is SGHDT and CDR2 YYEEEE. CDR3 length: 14 amino acids. The V and J ends lost 4 bases and 7 bases respectively, with 14 bases between them. The CDR3 loop is CASSGVDYAEKLFF. CDR3 bases: TGTGCCAGCAGCGGGGTGGACTACGCTGAAAAACTGTTTTTT.

V and J are TRBV28 and TRBJ2-3; D possibly corresponds to TRBD2 (7 bases). The CDR3 is made up of 16 amino acids. Germline CDR1 and CDR2: MDHEN and SYDVKM. Trimming removed 8 bases at V and 2 bases at J, with 20 bases between. The CDR3: CASGKGLRGHTDTQYF. CDR3 coding DNA: TGTGCCAGCGGAAAGGGACTACGGGGACACACAGATACGCAGTATTTT.

This rearrangement joins TRBV5-1 to TRBJ2-7, with D tentatively TRBD1 (6 bases). The CDR3 is 15 residues long. Germline CDR1 and CDR2: SGHRS and YFSETQ. V lost 4 bases, J lost 1 base, and 15 bases lay in between. The CDR3: CASSPLSGDSYEQYF. As DNA, the CDR3 is TGCGCCAGCAGCCCCCTTTCAGGGGATTCCTACGAGCAGTACTTC.

V and J are TRBV27 and TRBJ1-2, with 10 bases lining up with TRBD1. The junction had 7 bases not matched to a gene; V was cut back by 4 bases and J by 5 bases. The CDR3 has 15 residues. The germline CDR1 and CDR2 sequences are MNHEY and SMNVEV (reference sequence). Written as DNA, the CDR3 is TGTGCCAGCAGTTCCCCGGGACAGGGGATTTATGGCTACACCTTC. Residues: CASSSPGQGIYGYTF.

This clone was seen a handful of times. The J gene is TRBJ2-5, the V gene TRBV12-3 or TRBV12-4, with D possibly being TRBD2 (5 bases). Trimming shortened V by 5 bases and J by 7 bases, and 14 bases separated the two germline ends. This CDR3 comprises 13 residues. The CDR3 protein is CASSLRGLGTQYF. CDR3 bases: TGTGCCAGCAGTCTCCGCGGGTTGGGGACCCAGTACTTC.